A single count supports the clone carrying this T cell receptor beta chain. Under the authors' procedure: Estimation of nucleated cell counts relied on the amplification of reference gene primers. Clones were sequenced by immunoSEQ multiplex PCR, and TCRdb holds only the in-frame ones, with some missing. From that table come the V and J calls and clone size; the DNA was used to work out D and trimming. Found here are under 15,000 clones, under 95% of them singletons; the top ten hold roughly an eighth. This CDR3 has 14 residues. V lost 5 bases, J lost 2 bases, and 12 bases lay in between. Germline lookup yields CDR1 SGHTA and CDR2 FQGTGA. These data belong to a study of blood T cell repertoires in COVID-19. Across the whole study: Spain, Italy and the United States supplied samples that represented acute and convalescent COVID-19. The cDNA or gDNA used as material had been derived from T cells, B-cell-depleted T cells, or PBMCs.

The chain is built from TRBV7-3 and TRBJ1-1, with D maybe TRBD1 (5 bases). Sequences were obtained from peripheral blood. This clonotype was obtained from a man in his sixties or seventies with active COVID-19. CDR3 loop: CASSPGGVNTEAFF. The DNA of the CDR3 is TGTGCCAGCAGCCCTGGAGGGGTTAACACTGAAGCTTTCTTT.